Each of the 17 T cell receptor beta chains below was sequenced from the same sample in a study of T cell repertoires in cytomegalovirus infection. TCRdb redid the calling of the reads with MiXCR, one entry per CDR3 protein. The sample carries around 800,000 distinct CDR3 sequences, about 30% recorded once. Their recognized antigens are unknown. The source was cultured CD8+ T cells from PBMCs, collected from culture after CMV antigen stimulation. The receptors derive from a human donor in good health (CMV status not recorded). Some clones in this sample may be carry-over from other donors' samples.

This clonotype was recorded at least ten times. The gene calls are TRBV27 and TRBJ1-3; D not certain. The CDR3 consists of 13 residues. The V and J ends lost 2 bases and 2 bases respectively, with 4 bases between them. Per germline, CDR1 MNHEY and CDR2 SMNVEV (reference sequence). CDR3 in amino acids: CASSLAAGNTIYF. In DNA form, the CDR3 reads TGTGCCAGCAGTTTAGCAGCTGGAAACACCATATATTTT.

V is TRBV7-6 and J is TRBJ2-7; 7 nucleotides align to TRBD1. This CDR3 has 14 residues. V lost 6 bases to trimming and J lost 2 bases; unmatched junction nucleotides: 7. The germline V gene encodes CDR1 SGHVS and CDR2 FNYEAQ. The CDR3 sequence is CASRKDRVAYEQYF. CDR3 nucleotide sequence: TGTGCCAGCAGGAAAGACAGGGTTGCCTACGAGCAGTACTTC.

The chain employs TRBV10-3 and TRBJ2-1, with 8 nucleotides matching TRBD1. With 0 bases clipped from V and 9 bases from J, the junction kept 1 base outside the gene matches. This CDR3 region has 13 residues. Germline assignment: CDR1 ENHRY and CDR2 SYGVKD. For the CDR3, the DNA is TGTGCCATCAGTGAGTCGACAGGGGCTGAGCAGTTCTTC. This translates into CAISESTGAEQFF.

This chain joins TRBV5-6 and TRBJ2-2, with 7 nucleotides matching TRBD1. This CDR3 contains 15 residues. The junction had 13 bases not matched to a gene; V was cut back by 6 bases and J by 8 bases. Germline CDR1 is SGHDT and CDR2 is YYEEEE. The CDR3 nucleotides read TGTGCCAGCACTCGACAGGGACCCCTTCGGGGGGAGCTGTTTTTT. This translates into CASTRQGPLRGELFF. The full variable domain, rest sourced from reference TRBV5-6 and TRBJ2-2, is DAGVTQSPTHLIKTRGQQVTLRCSPKSGHDTVSWYQQALGQGPQFIFQYYEEEERQRGNFPDRFSGHQFPNYSSELNVNALLLGDSALYLCASTRQGPLRGELFFGEGSRLTVL.

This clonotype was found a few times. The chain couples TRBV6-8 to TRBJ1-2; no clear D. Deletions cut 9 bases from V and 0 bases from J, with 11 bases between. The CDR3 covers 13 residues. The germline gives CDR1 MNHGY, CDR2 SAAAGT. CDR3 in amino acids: CASIGGTNYGYTF. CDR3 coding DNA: TGTGCCAGTATCGGCGGGACTAACTATGGCTACACCTTC.

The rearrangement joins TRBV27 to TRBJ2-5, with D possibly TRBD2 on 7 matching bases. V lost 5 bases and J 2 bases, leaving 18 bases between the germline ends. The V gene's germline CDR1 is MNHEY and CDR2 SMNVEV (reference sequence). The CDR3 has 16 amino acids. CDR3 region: CASSVYWGGAQETQYF. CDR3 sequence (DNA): TGTGCCAGCAGTGTTTATTGGGGGGGGGCGCAAGAGACCCAGTACTTC.

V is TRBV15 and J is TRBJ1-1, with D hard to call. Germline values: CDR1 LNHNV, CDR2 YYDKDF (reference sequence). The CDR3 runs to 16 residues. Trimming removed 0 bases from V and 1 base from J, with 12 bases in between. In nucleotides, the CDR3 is TGTGCCACCAGCAGAGATCCCGGGATTACGAACACTGAAGCTTTCTTT. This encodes CATSRDPGITNTEAFF.

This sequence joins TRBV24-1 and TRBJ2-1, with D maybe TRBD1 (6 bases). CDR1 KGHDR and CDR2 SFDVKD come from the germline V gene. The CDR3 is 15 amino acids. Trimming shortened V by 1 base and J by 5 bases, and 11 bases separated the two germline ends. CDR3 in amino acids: CATSDFTGPNNEQFF. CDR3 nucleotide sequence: TGTGCCACCAGTGATTTCACAGGGCCGAACAATGAGCAGTTCTTC.

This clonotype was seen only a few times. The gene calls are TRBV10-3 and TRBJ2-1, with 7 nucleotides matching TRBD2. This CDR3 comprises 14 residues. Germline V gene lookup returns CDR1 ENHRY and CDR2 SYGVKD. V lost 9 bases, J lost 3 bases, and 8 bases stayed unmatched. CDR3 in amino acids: CAIFGGGFYNEQFF. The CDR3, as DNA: TGTGCCATTTTTGGGGGGGGGTTCTACAATGAGCAGTTCTTC.

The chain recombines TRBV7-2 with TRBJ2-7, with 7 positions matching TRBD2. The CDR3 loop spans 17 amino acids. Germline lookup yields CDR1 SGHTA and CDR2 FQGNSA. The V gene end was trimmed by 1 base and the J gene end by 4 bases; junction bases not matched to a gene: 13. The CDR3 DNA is TGTGCCAGCAGCTTAGAGTTGGCTAGCGGCCCCGATTACGAGCAGTACTTC. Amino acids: CASSLELASGPDYEQYF.

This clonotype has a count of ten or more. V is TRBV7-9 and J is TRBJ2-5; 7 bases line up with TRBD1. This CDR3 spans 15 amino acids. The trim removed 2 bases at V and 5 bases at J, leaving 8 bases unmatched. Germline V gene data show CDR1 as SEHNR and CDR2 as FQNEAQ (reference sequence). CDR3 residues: CASSLRGRLWETQYF. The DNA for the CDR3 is TGTGCCAGCAGCTTAAGGGGGCGCCTATGGGAGACCCAGTACTTC.

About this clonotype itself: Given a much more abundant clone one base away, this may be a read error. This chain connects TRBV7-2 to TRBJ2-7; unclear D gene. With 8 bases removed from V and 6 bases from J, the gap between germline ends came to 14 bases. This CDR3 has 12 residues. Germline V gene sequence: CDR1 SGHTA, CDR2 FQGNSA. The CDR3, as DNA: TGTGCCAGCTGTTTTCCGGGCGGCGAGCAGTACTTC. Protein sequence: CASCFPGGEQYF. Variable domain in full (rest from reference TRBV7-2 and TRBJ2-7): GAGVSQSPSNKVTEKGKDVELRCDPISGHTALYWYRQSLGQGLEFLIYFQGNSAPDKSGLPSDRFSAERTGGSVSTLTIQRTQQEDSAVYLCASCFPGGEQYFGPGTRLTVT.

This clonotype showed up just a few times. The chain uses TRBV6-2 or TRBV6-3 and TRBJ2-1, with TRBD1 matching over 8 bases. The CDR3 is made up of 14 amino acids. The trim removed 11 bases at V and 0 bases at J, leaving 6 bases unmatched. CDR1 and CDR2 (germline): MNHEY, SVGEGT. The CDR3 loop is CAGGTGNSYNEQFF. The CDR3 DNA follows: TGTGCCGGGGGGACAGGCAACTCCTACAATGAGCAGTTCTTC.

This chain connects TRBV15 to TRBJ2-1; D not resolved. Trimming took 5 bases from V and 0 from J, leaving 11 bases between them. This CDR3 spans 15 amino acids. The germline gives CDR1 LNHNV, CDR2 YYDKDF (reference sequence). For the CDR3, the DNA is TGTGCCACCAGCTGGAGTTTGAGCTCCTACAATGAGCAGTTCTTC. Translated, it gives CATSWSLSSYNEQFF. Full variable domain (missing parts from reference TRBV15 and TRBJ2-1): DAMVIQNPRYQVTQFGKPVTLSCSQTLNHNVMYWYQQKSSQAPKLLFHYYDKDFNNEADTPDNFQSRRPNTSFCFLDIRSPGLGDTAMYLCATSWSLSSYNEQFFGPGTRLTVL.

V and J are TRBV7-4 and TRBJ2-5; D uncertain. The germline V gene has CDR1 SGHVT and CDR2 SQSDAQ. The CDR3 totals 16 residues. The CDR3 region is CISSLFPRSQQETQYF. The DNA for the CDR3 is TGTATCAGCAGCTTATTCCCCCGGTCTCAGCAAGAGACCCAGTACTTC.

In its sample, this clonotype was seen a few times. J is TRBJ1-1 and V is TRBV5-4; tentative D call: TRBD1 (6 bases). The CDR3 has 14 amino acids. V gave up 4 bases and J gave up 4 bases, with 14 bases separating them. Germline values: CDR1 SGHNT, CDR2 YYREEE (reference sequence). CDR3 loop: CASSQFGGGTEAFF. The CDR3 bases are TGTGCCAGCAGCCAGTTTGGGGGCGGCACTGAAGCTTTCTTT.

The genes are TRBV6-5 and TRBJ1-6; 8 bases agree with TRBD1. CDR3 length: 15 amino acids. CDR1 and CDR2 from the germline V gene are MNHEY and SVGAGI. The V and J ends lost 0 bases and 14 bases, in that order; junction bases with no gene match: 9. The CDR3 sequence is CASSYSGTGPSTLHF. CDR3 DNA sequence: TGTGCCAGCAGTTACTCGGGGACAGGCCCTTCCACCCTCCACTTT.